The text below deals with one TCR beta chain. Its antigen is as yet unknown. Assay: immunoSEQ multiplex PCR; the TCRdb copy retains only in-frame clones and omits some. The data show more than 150,000 clones, nearly 95% seen once. This sample was taken from a study of T cell responses to AZD1222 COVID-19 vaccine. Whole-study findings and limits: Donor demographics were predominantly white British with a female majority; clonal diversity may be underestimated. Repertoires were sampled only after the peak T cell response.

The sequence came from an adult who received the AZD1222 COVID-19 vaccine. Specimen: peripheral blood, collected 28 days after the second AZD1222 dose.

Here the CDR3 reads CASSQELAGGEQYF. In nucleotides, the CDR3 is TGTGCCAGCAGCCAAGAACTAGCGGGAGGGGAGCAGTACTTC. The chain employs TRBV3-1 (or the pseudogene TRBV3-2) and TRBJ2-7, with 13 positions matching TRBD2. CDR3 length equals 14 residues. V dropped 0 bases and J dropped 7; count of bases not matched to a gene: 0. Germline CDR1 reads LGHDT; CDR2 reads YNNKEL (reference sequence).